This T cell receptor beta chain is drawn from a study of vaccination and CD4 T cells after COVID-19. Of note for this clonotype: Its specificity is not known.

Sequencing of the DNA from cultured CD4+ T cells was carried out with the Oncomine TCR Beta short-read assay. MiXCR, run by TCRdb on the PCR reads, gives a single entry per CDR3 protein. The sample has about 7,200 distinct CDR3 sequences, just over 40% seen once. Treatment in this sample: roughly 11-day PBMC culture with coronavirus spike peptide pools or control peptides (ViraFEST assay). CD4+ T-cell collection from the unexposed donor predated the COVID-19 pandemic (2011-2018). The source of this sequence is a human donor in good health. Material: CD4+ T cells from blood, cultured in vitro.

The CDR3 DNA reads TGTGCCAGTAGTACCCAAGGGGGCACTGGGGCCAACGTCCTGACTTTC. Protein sequence: CASSTQGGTGANVLTF. The genes are TRBV19 and TRBJ2-6; TRBD1 aligns across 7 bases. After removal of 4 bases from V and 2 bases from J, the junction contained 5 bases not matched to a gene. The CDR3 length is 16 residues. The germline V gene has CDR1 LNHDA and CDR2 SQIVND (reference sequence).